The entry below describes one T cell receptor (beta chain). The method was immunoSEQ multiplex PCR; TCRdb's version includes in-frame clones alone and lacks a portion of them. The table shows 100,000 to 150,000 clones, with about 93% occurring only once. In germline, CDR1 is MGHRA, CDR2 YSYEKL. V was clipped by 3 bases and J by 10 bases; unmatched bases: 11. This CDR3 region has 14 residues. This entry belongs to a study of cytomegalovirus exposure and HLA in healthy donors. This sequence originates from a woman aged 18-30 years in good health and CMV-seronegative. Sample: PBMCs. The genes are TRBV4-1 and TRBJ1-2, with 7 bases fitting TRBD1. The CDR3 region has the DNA TGCGCCAGCAGCCAGCTCGGGACAGAGATAAACTACACCTTC. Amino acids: CASSQLGTEINYTF.